This TCR beta chain appears in the sequencing data of a study of cytomegalovirus exposure and HLA in healthy donors. J was trimmed by 1 base and V by 5 bases; bases with no gene match: 15. Germline CDR1 and CDR2: SGHVS and FQNEAQ. This CDR3 comprises 18 residues. PCR amplification relied on 60 Vbeta primers (plus 13 Jbeta primers). The table came from immunoSEQ multiplex PCR; TCRdb's copy has only in-frame clones and leaves some out. The table has about 88,000 clones, 70% to 90% seen once. The count of this clone is one. Its antigen is unknown. Points from the study as a whole: Accurate prediction of HLA-A and HLA-B alleles (for most subjects) was reportedly achieved from TCR beta sequences. The study listed 150 to 200 cytomegalovirus-associated TCR beta chains.

This chain connects TRBV7-8 to TRBJ1-1; 8 bases fit TRBD1. The clonotype comes from a man younger than 35 in good health and CMV-seronegative. Sequenced: PBMCs. The CDR3 loop is CASSPTRDRKRSNTEAFF. CDR3 DNA: TGTGCCAGCAGCCCAACGCGGGACAGGAAACGATCGAACACTGAAGCTTTCTTT.